These 19 T cell receptor beta chains share one sample of origin, sequenced in a study of blood T cell repertoires in COVID-19. The protocol was immunoSEQ multiplex PCR, while the TCRdb copy is restricted to in-frame clones and leaves out a portion. The sample lists fewer than 80,000 clones, 70% to 90% seen once, with just under 2% in the top ten. Sequencing was done on a sample of peripheral blood. These receptors were obtained from a man aged 25 to 40 with acute or convalescent COVID-19.

V and J are TRBV4-1 and TRBJ1-2, with D tentatively TRBD1 (5 bases). This CDR3 comprises 15 residues. From germline, CDR1 is MGHRA and CDR2 YSYEKL. V was trimmed by 4 bases and J by 3 bases, leaving 15 bases between them. The CDR3 DNA reads as TGCGCCAGCAGCCGGACATCCCCTTGGGACTATGGCTACACCTTC. This codes for CASSRTSPWDYGYTF.

The chain employs TRBV30 and TRBJ1-2, with D tentatively TRBD1 (5 bases). V was trimmed by 2 bases and J by 0 bases, leaving 16 bases between them. The CDR3 totals 16 residues. Per germline, CDR1 GTSNPN and CDR2 SVGIG (reference sequence). CDR3 residues: CAWSRDSPYTNYGYTF. The CDR3 DNA reads TGTGCCTGGAGTAGAGACAGCCCCTACACTAACTATGGCTACACCTTC.

V gene TRBV29-1 combines with J gene TRBJ1-3; 8 nucleotides line up with TRBD1. CDR3 length: 12 residues. Trimming at V came to 7 bases and at J to 2 bases, leaving 1 base not matched to a gene. Germline lookup yields CDR1 SQVTM and CDR2 ANQGSEA. The CDR3 protein is CSATGAGNTIYF. The CDR3 region has the DNA TGCAGCGCGACAGGGGCTGGAAACACCATATATTTT.

This clone was counted only a few times. The rearrangement uses TRBV28 and TRBJ2-7, with TRBD2 matching over 7 bases. The length of the CDR3 is 15 residues. The J segment lost 2 bases and the V segment lost 4 bases, leaving 8 bases of the junction unmatched. CDR1 is MDHEN, CDR2 SYDVKM, per germline. CDR3 region: CASSSRGLPPYEQYF. The CDR3 DNA follows: TGTGCCAGCAGTTCCCGGGGACTACCCCCCTACGAGCAGTACTTC.

In its sample, this clone was seen a few times. The rearrangement links TRBV6-5 to TRBJ2-7; D gene ambiguous. V gave up 6 bases and J gave up 2 bases, with 11 bases separating them. In germline, CDR1 is MNHEY, CDR2 SVGAGI. The CDR3 sequence is 13 residues long. This CDR3 reads CASSRDGAYEQYF. The DNA of the CDR3 is TGTGCCAGCAGCCGAGACGGAGCCTACGAGCAGTACTTC.

J is TRBJ1-6 and V is TRBV2, with 9 bases fitting TRBD1. J gave up 6 bases and V 3 bases, and 3 bases lay outside the gene matches. This CDR3 has 15 amino acids. Germline-derived CDR1 and CDR2 are SNHLY and FYNNEI. The CDR3 DNA reads TGTGCCAGCAGTGACCTACAGGGGGCTAATTCACCCCTCCACTTT. Protein product: CASSDLQGANSPLHF.

This clone occurred a few times. The gene calls are TRBV5-1 and TRBJ1-3, with D unclear. Germline V gene lookup returns CDR1 SGHRS and CDR2 YFSETQ. This CDR3 is 16 amino acids long. V was pared by 0 bases and J by 9 bases, with 19 bases between. CDR3: CASSLAASTPEGTIYF. The DNA of the CDR3 is TGCGCCAGCAGCTTGGCGGCTAGTACCCCGGAGGGCACCATATATTTT.

The chain has TRBV28 and TRBJ2-1, with TRBD2 matching over 10 bases. Trimming took 8 bases from V and 7 from J; bases not matched to a gene: 14. Germline-derived CDR1 and CDR2 are MDHEN and SYDVKM. The CDR3 totals 16 residues. DNA of the CDR3: TGTGCCAGCTCCCGGGTGGGGACTAGCGCAGGGAATGAGCAGTTCTTC. Residues: CASSRVGTSAGNEQFF.

The V and J genes are TRBV27 and TRBJ1-5; TRBD1 matches 8 bases. Germline values: CDR1 MNHEY, CDR2 SMNVEV (reference sequence). Losses at the gene ends were 4 bases for V and 8 bases for J; bases not matched to a gene: 10. This CDR3 contains 15 residues. The CDR3 nucleotides read TGTGCCAGCAGTTCTACCCAGGGGGCGTTGGAGCCCCAGCATTTT. Translating gives CASSSTQGALEPQHF.

The CDR3 coding sequence is TGCGCCAGCAGCTTGGCCGCCAGGTCAAAACTGTTTTTT. Amino acid sequence: CASSLAARSKLFF. The chain links TRBV5-1 to TRBJ1-4; the D is unclear. Germline CDR1 is SGHRS and CDR2 is YFSETQ. The CDR3 extends over 13 amino acids. Trimming took off 0 bases at V and 10 bases at J, with 10 bases between the two ends.

V is TRBV11-2 and J is TRBJ1-1, with 9 positions matching TRBD1. CDR1 is SGHAT, CDR2 FQNNGV, per germline. Unmatched junction bases numbered 6, after V lost 2 bases and J lost 11 bases. CDR3 length: 13 amino acids. The CDR3 coding sequence is TGTGCCAGCAGCTTACCGTACAGGGGGCAGGCTTTCTTT. Translation: CASSLPYRGQAFF.

At least ten counts were recorded for this clone. The gene calls are TRBV11-3 and TRBJ1-2; D remains ambiguous. The germline gives CDR1 SGHNT, CDR2 YENEEA. CDR3 length: 16 amino acids. The V end was cut by 3 bases, the J end by 1 base, with 15 bases between. This CDR3 reads CASSFFRVWVNYGYTF. The CDR3 DNA is TGTGCCAGCAGCTTTTTTCGGGTTTGGGTTAACTATGGCTACACCTTC.

CDR3 nucleotide sequence: TGTGCCAGCAGCCGCAACAGGGAGAACACTGAAGCTTTCTTT. Amino acid sequence: CASSRNRENTEAFF. The chain recombines TRBV11-1 with TRBJ1-1; weak D call: TRBD1 (6 bases). The CDR3 runs 14 residues. CDR1 and CDR2 from the germline V gene are SGHAT and FQDESV (reference sequence). Trimming pared 5 bases from V and 1 base from J, leaving 11 bases between.

The chain combines TRBV13 with TRBJ2-5, with D perhaps matching TRBD1 (5 bases). Germline V CDR1 and CDR2: PRHDT, FYEKMQ (reference sequence). The CDR3 is made up of 12 amino acids. V was clipped by 2 bases and J by 5 bases, with 6 bases between them. The CDR3 protein is CASSLRGETQYF. CDR3 bases: TGTGCCAGCAGCTTAAGGGGTGAGACCCAGTACTTC.

The genes are TRBV6-2 or TRBV6-3 and TRBJ2-5; TRBD2 agrees at 7 bases. The CDR3 has 16 amino acids. The V gene's germline CDR1 is MNHEY and CDR2 SVGEGT. The V gene end was trimmed by 6 bases and the J gene end by 0 bases; junction bases not matched to a gene: 10. CDR3 in DNA: TGTGCCAGCAGATACCATAGCGGGCGTTACCAAGAGACCCAGTACTTC. This codes for CASRYHSGRYQETQYF.

This chain uses TRBV11-2 with TRBJ1-2; a weak D match, TRBD1 (5 bases). The CDR3 covers 13 residues. Trimming stripped 6 bases from V and 6 bases from J, with 14 bases between. The V gene's germline CDR1 is SGHAT and CDR2 FQNNGV. CDR3 residues: CASRLSGFDGYTF. The CDR3 DNA reads TGTGCCAGCAGACTCTCAGGGTTCGATGGCTACACCTTC.

This chain uses TRBV9 with TRBJ1-2; a possible D gene is TRBD1 (5 bases). This CDR3 is 15 amino acids long. Germline V gives CDR1 SGDLS, CDR2 YYNGEE. V was shortened by 2 bases and J by 8 bases, with 19 bases between the two germline ends. The CDR3: CASSVGTLSREGYTF. In DNA, the CDR3 is TGTGCCAGCAGCGTCGGGACTCTCTCAAGGGAGGGCTACACCTTC.

The CDR3 sequence is CASSLDSLLFYEQYF. Here the CDR3 DNA reads TGTGCCAGCAGCTTGGACAGCCTTCTTTTCTACGAGCAGTACTTC. The gene calls are TRBV11-2 and TRBJ2-7; a possible D gene is TRBD1 (6 bases). Germline loops: CDR1 SGHAT, CDR2 FQNNGV. V shed 3 bases and J shed 3 bases, with 15 bases lying between them. The CDR3 contains 15 residues.

This rearrangement joins TRBV18 to TRBJ2-7; D might be TRBD2 (5 bases). V gave up 3 bases and J gave up 0 bases, with 6 bases separating them. This CDR3 is built from 13 residues. In germline, CDR1 is KGHSH, CDR2 LQKENI. The CDR3 region is CASSPGVSYEQYV. In DNA, the CDR3 is TGTGCCAGCTCACCCGGGGTCTCCTACGAGCAGTACGTC.